Sequencing of this T cell receptor (beta chain) was carried out in a study of long-term antiretroviral therapy in people with HIV. Notes on the study in general: The study found that diversity rose after ART but stayed below transplant donor controls.

Run at survey level, the immunoSEQ assay was version v3.0. Only in-frame clones appear in the TCRdb table, and some are missing; sequencing was by immunoSEQ multiplex PCR. The sample shows 23,000 or so clones, around nine tenths of them seen only once. The V gene lost 4 bases and the J gene lost 6 bases, with 12 bases spanning the gap. The CDR3 has 13 amino acids. From germline, CDR1 is SGHRS and CDR2 YFSETQ. Points on this clone: Antigen unknown.

This chain uses TRBV5-1 with TRBJ2-3; D not resolved. The material sequenced was unsorted PBMCs, taken 0.2 years before starting antiretroviral therapy. The source of this sequence is a man younger than 30 with HIV. The CDR3 region has the DNA TGCGCCAGCAGCCCATTCCAGGCGGATACGCAGTATTTT. Its protein product is CASSPFQADTQYF.